Each of the 25 T cell receptor beta chains below was sequenced from the same sample in a study of blood T cell repertoires in COVID-19. TCRdb's copy holds only in-frame clones and misses some; the assay was immunoSEQ multiplex PCR. Of hundreds of thousands of clones detected, 85% appear once; the ten largest clones hold just over 7%. The sequenced sample was peripheral blood. These receptors all stem from a human donor in a cohort sampled during active COVID-19.

The chain couples TRBV19 to TRBJ2-7; the D is unclear. This CDR3 is built from 12 residues. Trimming removed 10 bases at V and 6 bases at J, with 16 bases between. Per the germline V gene, CDR1 is LNHDA and CDR2 is SQIVND (reference sequence). The CDR3 nucleotides are TGTGCCACTCGGTCGGAGATCGCCGAGCAGTACTTC. Its protein is CATRSEIAEQYF.

The rearrangement links TRBV10-3 to TRBJ1-1; 9 nucleotides align to TRBD1. This CDR3 contains 14 residues. From germline, CDR1 is ENHRY and CDR2 SYGVKD. V was pared by 6 bases and J by 2 bases, with 4 bases of the junction left unmatched. CDR3 loop: CAIRTGGSNTEAFF. DNA for the CDR3: TGTGCCATCAGGACAGGGGGAAGTAACACTGAAGCTTTCTTT.

This chain connects TRBV7-9 to TRBJ2-3; 10 nucleotides match TRBD2. There are 16 residues in the CDR3. V shed 5 bases, J shed 3 bases, and the junction held 8 bases outside the gene matches. Germline assignment: CDR1 SEHNR and CDR2 FQNEAQ (reference sequence). The CDR3 sequence is CASSPGTSGDTDTQYF. CDR3 nucleotides: TGTGCCAGCAGCCCAGGAACTAGCGGGGATACAGATACGCAGTATTTT.

This chain connects TRBV5-1 to TRBJ2-7; 7 bases match TRBD1. The V gene's germline CDR1 is SGHRS and CDR2 YFSETQ. V gave up 4 bases and J gave up 3 bases; unmatched junction bases: 13. This CDR3 spans 16 amino acids. The CDR3 bases are TGCGCCAGCAGCATATCGGGACAGAACAGGAACTACGAGCAGTACTTC. Its translation is CASSISGQNRNYEQYF.

Concerning this clone itself: One end of the junction does not line up with germline, which may come from a read error. The chain recombines TRBV30 with TRBJ2-6; TRBD1 aligns across 9 bases. This CDR3 contains 13 residues. Germline-derived CDR1 and CDR2 are GTSNPN and SVGIG (reference sequence). The CDR3 region is CARTGVGTNVLTF. CDR3 bases: TGTGCCCGGACAGGGGTTGGGACCAACGTCCTGACTTTC.

The CDR3 protein is CATGQGASSSPNYGYTF. As DNA, the CDR3 is TGTGCCACCGGGCAGGGGGCCTCCTCCTCACCTAACTATGGCTACACCTTC. This chain uses TRBV15 with TRBJ1-2, with TRBD1 matching over 8 bases. V lost 8 bases and J lost 0; bases outside the gene matches: 14. The germline V gene encodes CDR1 LNHNV and CDR2 YYDKDF (reference sequence). The CDR3 totals 17 residues.

This sequence joins TRBV27 and TRBJ2-7; the match to TRBD1 covers 9 bases. V gave up 5 bases and J gave up 4 bases; unmatched junction bases: 9. The CDR3 spans 15 residues. The germline V gene has CDR1 MNHEY and CDR2 SMNVEV (reference sequence). The CDR3 reads CASSPGTGLGYEQYF. The CDR3 DNA reads TGTGCCAGCAGTCCGGGGACAGGGCTGGGGTACGAGCAGTACTTC.

The V call is TRBV7-3, the J call TRBJ2-7, with 11 bases matching TRBD1. Germline V gene sequence: CDR1 SGHTA, CDR2 FQGTGA. The CDR3 is 15 residues long. Losses at the gene ends were 5 bases for V and 3 bases for J; bases not matched to a gene: 6. CDR3 residues: CASSIGGTGGYEQYF. CDR3 coding DNA: TGTGCCAGCAGCATAGGTGGGACAGGGGGCTACGAGCAGTACTTC.

The rearrangement uses TRBV27 and TRBJ1-2, with 9 positions matching TRBD1. With V trimmed by 5 bases and J by 4 bases, 11 bases remained unmatched. The V gene's germline CDR1 is MNHEY and CDR2 SMNVEV (reference sequence). This CDR3 spans 16 amino acids. The CDR3 bases are TGTGCCAGCAGTCCATCGGGACAGGGAAGAGGCTATGGCTACACCTTC. It translates to CASSPSGQGRGYGYTF.

The V gene is TRBV6-5, the J gene TRBJ2-5, with TRBD1 matching over 10 bases. V lost 7 bases and J lost 4; bases outside the gene matches: 6. Germline V gene sequence: CDR1 MNHEY, CDR2 SVGAGI. The CDR3 has 14 amino acids. The CDR3 region has the DNA TGTGCCAGCACCCTGACAGGGGGCGGAGAGACCCAGTACTTC. Translating it yields CASTLTGGGETQYF.

The chain has TRBV7-9 and TRBJ1-6; 8 bases match TRBD1. Germline CDR1 SEHNR, CDR2 FQNEAQ (reference sequence). J gave up 9 bases and V 5 bases, and 6 bases lay outside the gene matches. The CDR3 contains 14 residues. The CDR3 reads CASSLTGVTSPLHF. The CDR3 coding sequence is TGTGCCAGCAGCCTGACAGGGGTTACTTCACCCCTCCACTTT.

The chain couples TRBV5-1 to TRBJ2-6; a possible D gene is TRBD1 (6 bases). CDR1 is SGHRS and CDR2 is YFSETQ in the germline V gene. Between the trimmed V and J ends, which lost 0 bases and 2 bases, there was a span of 18 bases. The CDR3 consists of 19 residues. CDR3 protein: CASSLVPGDTSAGANVLTF. DNA of the CDR3: TGCGCCAGCAGCTTGGTCCCAGGGGATACCTCCGCTGGGGCCAACGTCCTGACTTTC.

This chain connects TRBV19 to TRBJ2-5; a possible D gene is TRBD1 (6 bases). V was cut by 5 bases and J by 1 base, with 11 bases left in between. There are 14 residues in the CDR3. CDR1 is LNHDA and CDR2 is SQIVND in the germline V gene (reference sequence). CDR3: CASSVGQFQETQYF. In nucleotides, the CDR3 is TGTGCCAGTAGTGTCGGACAGTTCCAAGAGACCCAGTACTTC.

A single count supports this clone. V usage is TRBV5-1 and J usage is TRBJ2-2; D unresolved. V was pared by 10 bases and J by 8 bases, with 6 bases between. The length of the CDR3 is 9 residues. CDR1 is SGHRS, CDR2 YFSETQ, per germline. CDR3 coding DNA: TGCGCCCCCGGTGGGGAGCTGTTTTTT. Translation gives CAPGGELFF.

In this sample, this clone turned up once. V and J are TRBV6-4 and TRBJ1-5, with a possible D match to TRBD1 (5 bases). The germline CDR1 and CDR2 sequences are MRHNA and SNTAGT. V was pared by 2 bases and J by 4 bases, with 9 bases between. The CDR3 spans 14 residues. The CDR3 protein is CASSDGGANQPQHF. The CDR3 nucleotides are TGTGCCAGCAGTGACGGTGGGGCTAATCAGCCCCAGCATTTT.

This chain joins TRBV7-3 and TRBJ2-3; 9 nucleotides line up with TRBD2. CDR1 is SGHTA, CDR2 FQGTGA, per germline. J gave up 5 bases and V 3 bases, and 6 bases lay outside the gene matches. This CDR3 has 15 residues. CDR3 sequence reads: CASSFRGGAQDTQYF. CDR3 nucleotides: TGTGCCAGCAGCTTTCGCGGGGGGGCCCAAGATACGCAGTATTTT.

The chain recombines TRBV9 with TRBJ2-5; 8 bases fit TRBD2. In germline, CDR1 is SGDLS, CDR2 YYNGEE. CDR3 length: 14 amino acids. V shed 3 bases and J 5 bases; nucleotides not matched to a gene: 6. CDR3 in DNA: TGTGCCAGCAGCGCCGGGGGGGCACCGGAGACCCAGTACTTC. It yields the protein CASSAGGAPETQYF.

This rearrangement joins TRBV6-4 to TRBJ1-2, with D possibly matching TRBD1 (5 bases). V lost 5 bases and J lost 5, with 15 bases in between. Germline CDR1 MRHNA, CDR2 SNTAGT. This CDR3 has 14 amino acids. CDR3 DNA: TGTGCCAGCAGTTGGGGTCCTAGGGGATATGGCTACACCTTC. Translated, it gives CASSWGPRGYGYTF.

The chain uses TRBV6-5 and TRBJ2-1; 13 bases align to TRBD2. CDR1 is MNHEY and CDR2 is SVGAGI in the germline V gene. The J segment lost 14 bases and the V segment lost 4 bases, leaving 11 bases of the junction unmatched. The CDR3 is 15 residues long. The CDR3 region is CASSSPGLAGRGEFF. The CDR3 region has the DNA TGTGCCAGCAGTTCCCCGGGACTAGCGGGGCGGGGGGAGTTCTTC.

This clone was observed a handful of times. The CDR3 region has the DNA TGTGCCTGGAGACGAGGGGGCAGCTTACAAGAGACCCAGTACTTC. Translating gives CAWRRGGSLQETQYF. V is TRBV30 and J is TRBJ2-5; 7 nucleotides line up with TRBD1. V shed 3 bases, J shed 2 bases, and the junction held 9 bases outside the gene matches. The CDR3 totals 15 residues. Germline-derived CDR1 and CDR2 are GTSNPN and SVGIG (reference sequence).

This clone has a handful of counts. The chain recombines TRBV27 with TRBJ2-2, with D possibly matching TRBD1 (6 bases). Germline V gene data show CDR1 as MNHEY and CDR2 as SMNVEV (reference sequence). Trimming left V 8 bases short and J 4 bases short, with 11 bases between. CDR3 length equals 13 residues. CDR3 coding DNA: TGTGCCAGCTTACGGACAGCCACCGGGGAGCTGTTTTTT. Translated, it gives CASLRTATGELFF.

This clone appeared once. This chain joins TRBV9 and TRBJ2-1; 10 nucleotides line up with TRBD2. V was pared by 6 bases and J by 0 bases, with 15 bases of the junction left unmatched. This CDR3 comprises 19 residues. The V gene's germline CDR1 is SGDLS and CDR2 YYNGEE. The CDR3 bases are TGTGCCAGCAACCCCCCAGGGAGCGGGGGGGCAAGCTCCTACAATGAGCAGTTCTTC. Protein sequence: CASNPPGSGGASSYNEQFF.

The chain couples TRBV7-8 to TRBJ2-7; D might be TRBD1 (5 bases). V dropped 1 base and J dropped 3 bases, with 7 bases sitting between them. The CDR3 consists of 13 residues. The germline V gene has CDR1 SGHVS and CDR2 FQNEAQ. DNA for the CDR3: TGTGCCAGCAGCTTAGGGACAATCTACGAGCAGTACTTC. Translation gives CASSLGTIYEQYF.

The V and J genes are TRBV20-1 and TRBJ2-3, with 10 nucleotides matching TRBD2. V gave up 3 bases and J gave up 3 bases; unmatched junction bases: 12. Germline assignment: CDR1 DFQATT and CDR2 SNEGSKA (reference sequence). This CDR3 is 17 amino acids long. The CDR3 loop is CSASGGERGGPTDTQYF. DNA for the CDR3: TGCAGTGCTAGTGGTGGGGAGCGGGGGGGCCCAACAGATACGCAGTATTTT.

The chain couples TRBV18 to TRBJ2-7; TRBD1 agrees at 11 bases. V lost 4 bases, J lost 6 bases, and 5 bases stayed unmatched. Germline loops: CDR1 KGHSH, CDR2 LQKENI. This CDR3 contains 14 residues. The CDR3, as DNA: TGTGCCAGCTCACAGGGACAGGGGGTCGGCGAGCAGTACTTC. It translates to CASSQGQGVGEQYF. The complete variable domain, with remaining parts taken from reference TRBV18 and TRBJ2-7, reads NAGVMQNPRHLVRRRGQEARLRCSPMKGHSHVYWYRQLPEEGLKFMVYLQKENIIDESGMPKERFSAEFPKEGPSILRIQQVVRGDSAAYFCASSQGQGVGEQYFGPGTRLTVT.